This T cell receptor (beta chain) originates from a study of blood T cell repertoires in COVID-19. As for the study in general: The analysed material was cDNA or gDNA that came from T cells, B-cell-depleted T cells, or PBMCs.

In the original workflow: Using reference gene primer amplification, nucleated cell counts were estimated. The method was immunoSEQ multiplex PCR; TCRdb's version includes in-frame clones alone and lacks a portion of them. V and J calls and clone size are copied from that table; D and trimming were computed from the DNA. The data show about 76,000 clones, 80% to 90% seen once. From germline, CDR1 is MNHEY and CDR2 SMNVEV (reference sequence). With 5 bases clipped from V and 1 base from J, the junction kept 3 bases outside the gene matches. The CDR3 contains 16 residues. This clone was counted once. The same CDR3 arises from other DNA sequences in this sample as well.

The sequence derives from a human donor in a cohort sampled during active COVID-19. The sample taken for sequencing was peripheral blood. This sequence joins TRBV27 and TRBJ2-6, with 9 bases lining up with TRBD1. The CDR3 region has the DNA TGTGCCAGCAGTCGGGACAGGGTGTCTGGGGCCAACGTCCTGACTTTC. It encodes CASSRDRVSGANVLTF.